This T cell receptor (beta chain) was identified in a study of T cells after yellow fever vaccination. Study-wide context: SMART-Seq v4 Ultra Low Input prepared libraries from low-cell fractions.

TCRdb independently ran MiXCR on the 5' RACE reads; one entry per CDR3 protein. The sample shows approximately 300,000 distinct CDR3 sequences, approximately 12% of them seen only once. V was pared by 0 bases and J by 1 base, with 14 bases between. Germline CDR1 LGHNA, CDR2 YSLEER. CDR3 length: 17 residues. This clonotype was seen at least ten times. The sequence derives from a man between 18 and 35 years old who received the YFV17D yellow fever vaccine. This chain joins TRBV4-3 and TRBJ2-3; D may be TRBD1 or TRBD2 (5 bases each). The material sequenced was CD4+ T cells sorted from PBMCs, taken 45 days after the yellow fever booster vaccination. The CDR3 sequence is CASSQDWDGGGTDTQYF. The CDR3 coding sequence is TGCGCCAGCAGCCAAGATTGGGACGGCGGAGGCACAGATACGCAGTATTTT.